This T cell receptor (beta chain) appears in the sequencing data of a study of TIL therapy for anti-PD-1-resistant metastatic lung cancer. CDR1 and CDR2 (germline): SGHVS, FNYEAQ. After removal of 5 bases from V and 5 bases from J, the junction contained 6 bases not matched to a gene. This CDR3 region has 14 residues. Time point here: pre-treatment sample, taken before nivolumab and TIL therapy. Patients were adults with stage 4 NSCLC. Sequencing used immunoSEQ v3. Survey-level samples got approximately 1.8 million read pairs; deep-level samples got roughly 4.5-6.5 million. TCRdb's table, derived via immunoSEQ multiplex PCR, lists solely in-frame clones and lacks some. Of more than 55,000 clones listed, under 75% are singletons. This clone turned up a few times.

The chain carries TRBV7-6 and TRBJ2-7; 10 positions agree with TRBD1. The sequences come from blood, collected at baseline. This clonotype was obtained from a person aged 25-79 years with non-small cell lung cancer. CDR3: CASSIRDRGNEQYF. As DNA, the CDR3 is TGTGCCAGCAGCATCCGGGACAGGGGTAACGAGCAGTACTTC.